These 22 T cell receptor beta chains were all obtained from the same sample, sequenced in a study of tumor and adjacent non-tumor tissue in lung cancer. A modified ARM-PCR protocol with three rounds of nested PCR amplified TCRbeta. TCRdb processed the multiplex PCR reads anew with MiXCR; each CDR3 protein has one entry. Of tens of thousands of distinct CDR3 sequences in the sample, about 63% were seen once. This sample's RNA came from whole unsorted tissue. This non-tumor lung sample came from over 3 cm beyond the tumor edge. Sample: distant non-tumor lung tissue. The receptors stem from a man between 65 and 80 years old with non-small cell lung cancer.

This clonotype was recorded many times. CDR3 DNA sequence: TGTGCCAGCAGCCCCCCTCTAGCGGGAGGGATCTCCTACGAGCAGTACTTC. Translation gives CASSPPLAGGISYEQYF. V is TRBV5-6 and J is TRBJ2-7, with 12 bases lining up with TRBD2. The junction had 8 bases not matched to a gene; V was cut back by 4 bases and J by 0 bases. Germline loops: CDR1 SGHDT, CDR2 YYEEEE. CDR3 length equals 17 residues.

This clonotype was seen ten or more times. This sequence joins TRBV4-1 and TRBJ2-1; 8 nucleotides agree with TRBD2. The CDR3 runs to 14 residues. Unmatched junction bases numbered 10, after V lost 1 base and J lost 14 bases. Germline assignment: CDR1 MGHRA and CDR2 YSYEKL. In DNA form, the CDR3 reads TGCGCCAGCAGCCAAGTGGCGGGGGGTCCCGTAGAGTTCTTC. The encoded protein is CASSQVAGGPVEFF.

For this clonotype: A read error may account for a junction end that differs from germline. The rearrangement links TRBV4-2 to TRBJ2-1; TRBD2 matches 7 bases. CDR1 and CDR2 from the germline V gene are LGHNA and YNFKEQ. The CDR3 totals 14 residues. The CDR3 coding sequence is TGTGCCAACAGCCAGGACTCAGGCGGGGGAGGTCGGTTCTTC. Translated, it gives CANSQDSGGGGRFF.

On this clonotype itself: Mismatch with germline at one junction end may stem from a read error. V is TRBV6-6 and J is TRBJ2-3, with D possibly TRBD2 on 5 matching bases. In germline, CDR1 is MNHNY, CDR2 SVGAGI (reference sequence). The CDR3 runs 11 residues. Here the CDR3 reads CASSYYLERHF. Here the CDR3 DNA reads TGTGCCAGCAGTTACTACCTAGAGCGGCATTTT.

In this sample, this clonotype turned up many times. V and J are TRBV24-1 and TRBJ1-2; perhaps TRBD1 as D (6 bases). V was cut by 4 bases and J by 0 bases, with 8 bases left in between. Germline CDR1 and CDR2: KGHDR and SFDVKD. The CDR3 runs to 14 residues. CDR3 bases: TGTGCCACCAGTGAACGGACAGCTAACTATGGCTACACCTTC. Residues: CATSERTANYGYTF.

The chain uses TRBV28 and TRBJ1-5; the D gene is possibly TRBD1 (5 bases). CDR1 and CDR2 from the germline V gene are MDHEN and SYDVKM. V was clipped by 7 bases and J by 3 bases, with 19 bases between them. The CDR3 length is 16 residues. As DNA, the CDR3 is TGTGCCAGCACACAGGACTCGGGCCTCTTCAATCAGCCCCAGCATTTT. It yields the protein CASTQDSGLFNQPQHF.

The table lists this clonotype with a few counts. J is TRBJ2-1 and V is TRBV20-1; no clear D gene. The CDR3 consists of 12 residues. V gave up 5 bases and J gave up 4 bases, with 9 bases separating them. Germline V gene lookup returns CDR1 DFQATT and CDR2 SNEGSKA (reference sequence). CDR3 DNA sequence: TGCAGTGCTGCGAACCTATACAATGAGCAGTTCTTC. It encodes CSAANLYNEQFF.

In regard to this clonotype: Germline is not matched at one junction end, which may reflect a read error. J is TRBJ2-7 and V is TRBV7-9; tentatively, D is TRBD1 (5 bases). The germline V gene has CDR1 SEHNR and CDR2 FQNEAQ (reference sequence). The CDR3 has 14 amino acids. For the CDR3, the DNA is TGTGCCTGCAGCAACGGCGGCAGGGTATACGAGCAGTACTTC. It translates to CACSNGGRVYEQYF. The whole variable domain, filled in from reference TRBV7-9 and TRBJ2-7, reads DTGVSQNPRHKITKRGQNVTFRCDPISEHNRLYWYRQTLGQGPEFLTYFQNEAQLEKSRLLSDRFSAERPKGSFSTLEIQRTEQGDSAMYLCACSNGGRVYEQYFGPGTRLTVT.

The CDR3 DNA sequence: TGTGCCAGCAGTTACTCAGACCTTTATCAGCCCCAGCATTTT. Its protein product is CASSYSDLYQPQHF. This sequence joins TRBV6-6 and TRBJ1-5; the D is unclear. CDR1 MNHNY and CDR2 SVGAGI come from the germline V gene (reference sequence). Deletions cut 0 bases from V and 5 bases from J, with 8 bases between. The CDR3 is 14 amino acids.

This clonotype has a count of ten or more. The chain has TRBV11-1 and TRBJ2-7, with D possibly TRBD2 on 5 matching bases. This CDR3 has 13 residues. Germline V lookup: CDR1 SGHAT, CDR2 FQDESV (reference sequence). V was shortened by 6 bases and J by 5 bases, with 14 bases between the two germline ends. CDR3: CASSRRRQDEQYF. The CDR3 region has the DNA TGTGCCAGCAGTCGAAGGAGGCAGGACGAGCAGTACTTC.

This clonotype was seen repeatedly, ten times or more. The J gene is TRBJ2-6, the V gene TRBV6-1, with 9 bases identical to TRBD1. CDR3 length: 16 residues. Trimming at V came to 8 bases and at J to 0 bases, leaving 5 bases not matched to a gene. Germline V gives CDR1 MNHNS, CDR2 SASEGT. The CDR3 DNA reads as TGTGCCAGCGCGGGACAGGGCCCCTCTGGGGCCAACGTCCTGACTTTC. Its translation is CASAGQGPSGANVLTF.

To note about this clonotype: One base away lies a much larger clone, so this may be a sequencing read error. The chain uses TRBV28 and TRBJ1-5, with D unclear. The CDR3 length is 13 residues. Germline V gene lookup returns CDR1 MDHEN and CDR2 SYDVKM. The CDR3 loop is CTSSFDGNQPQHF. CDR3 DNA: TGTACCAGCAGTTTCGATGGGAATCAGCCCCAGCATTTT.

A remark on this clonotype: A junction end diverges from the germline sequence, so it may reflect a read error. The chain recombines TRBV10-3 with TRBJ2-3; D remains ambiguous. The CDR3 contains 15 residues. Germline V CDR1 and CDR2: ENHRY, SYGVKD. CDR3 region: CAIRYKQRVTDTQYF. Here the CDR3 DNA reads TGTGCCATCAGATATAAGCAGAGAGTCACAGATACGCAATATTTT.

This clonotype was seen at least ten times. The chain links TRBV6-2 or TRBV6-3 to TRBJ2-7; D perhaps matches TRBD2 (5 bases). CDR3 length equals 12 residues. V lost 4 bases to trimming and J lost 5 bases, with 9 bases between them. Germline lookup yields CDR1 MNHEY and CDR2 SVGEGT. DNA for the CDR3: TGTGCCAGCAGTTTCTACGGGAACGAGCAGTACTTC. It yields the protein CASSFYGNEQYF.

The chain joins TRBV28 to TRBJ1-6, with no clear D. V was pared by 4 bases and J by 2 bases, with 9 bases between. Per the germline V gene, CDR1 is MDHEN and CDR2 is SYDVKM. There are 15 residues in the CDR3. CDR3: CASSSPVAYNSPLHF. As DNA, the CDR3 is TGTGCCAGCAGTTCGCCTGTCGCCTATAATTCACCCCTCCACTTT.

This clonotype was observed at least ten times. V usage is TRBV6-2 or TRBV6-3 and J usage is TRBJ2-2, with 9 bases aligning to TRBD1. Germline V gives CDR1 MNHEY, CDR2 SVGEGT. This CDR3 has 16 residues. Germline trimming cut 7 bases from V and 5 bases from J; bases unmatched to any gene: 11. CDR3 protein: CASNGVDRGETGELFF. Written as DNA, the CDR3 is TGTGCCAGCAACGGAGTAGACAGGGGGGAAACCGGGGAGCTGTTTTTT.

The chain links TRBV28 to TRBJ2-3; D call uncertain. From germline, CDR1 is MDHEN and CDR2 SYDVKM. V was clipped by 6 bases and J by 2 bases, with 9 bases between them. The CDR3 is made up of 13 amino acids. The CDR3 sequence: CASSPRPTDTQYF. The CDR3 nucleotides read TGTGCCAGCAGCCCGCGCCCCACAGATACGCAGTATTTT.

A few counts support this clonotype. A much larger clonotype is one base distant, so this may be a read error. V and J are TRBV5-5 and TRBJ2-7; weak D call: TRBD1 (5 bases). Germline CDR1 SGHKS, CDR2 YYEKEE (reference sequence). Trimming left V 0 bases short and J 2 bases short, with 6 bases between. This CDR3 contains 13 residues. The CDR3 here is CASSLAGPYEQYF. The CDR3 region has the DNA TGTGCCAGCAGCTTGGCAGGGCCCTACGAGCAGTACTTC.

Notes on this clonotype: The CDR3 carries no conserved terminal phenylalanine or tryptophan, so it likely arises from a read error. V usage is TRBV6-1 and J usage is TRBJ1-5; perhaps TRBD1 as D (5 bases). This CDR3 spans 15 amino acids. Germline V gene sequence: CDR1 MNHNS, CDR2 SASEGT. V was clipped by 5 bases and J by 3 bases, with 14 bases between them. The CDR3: CASSNYETVNQPQHL. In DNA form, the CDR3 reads TGTGCCAGCAGTAACTACGAGACAGTCAATCAGCCCCAGCATCTT.

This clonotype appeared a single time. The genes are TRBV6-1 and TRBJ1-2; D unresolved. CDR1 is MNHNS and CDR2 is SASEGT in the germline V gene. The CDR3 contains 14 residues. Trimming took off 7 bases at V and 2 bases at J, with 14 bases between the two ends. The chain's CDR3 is CASTRNTGNYGYTF. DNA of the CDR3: TGTGCCAGCACTAGGAACACGGGAAACTATGGCTACACCTTC.

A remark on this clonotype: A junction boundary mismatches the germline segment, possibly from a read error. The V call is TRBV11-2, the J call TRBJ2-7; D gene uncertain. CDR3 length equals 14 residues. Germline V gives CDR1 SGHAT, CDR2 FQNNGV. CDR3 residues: CTSSLGDGNYKQYF. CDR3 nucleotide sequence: TGTACCAGCAGCTTAGGAGACGGAAACTACAAGCAGTACTTC.

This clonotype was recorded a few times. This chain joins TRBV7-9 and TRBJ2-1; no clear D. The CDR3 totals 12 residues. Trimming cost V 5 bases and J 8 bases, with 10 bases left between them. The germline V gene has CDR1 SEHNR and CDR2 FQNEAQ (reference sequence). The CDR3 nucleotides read TGTGCCAGCAGCCCGAGCTCGGATGAGCAGTTCTTC. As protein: CASSPSSDEQFF.